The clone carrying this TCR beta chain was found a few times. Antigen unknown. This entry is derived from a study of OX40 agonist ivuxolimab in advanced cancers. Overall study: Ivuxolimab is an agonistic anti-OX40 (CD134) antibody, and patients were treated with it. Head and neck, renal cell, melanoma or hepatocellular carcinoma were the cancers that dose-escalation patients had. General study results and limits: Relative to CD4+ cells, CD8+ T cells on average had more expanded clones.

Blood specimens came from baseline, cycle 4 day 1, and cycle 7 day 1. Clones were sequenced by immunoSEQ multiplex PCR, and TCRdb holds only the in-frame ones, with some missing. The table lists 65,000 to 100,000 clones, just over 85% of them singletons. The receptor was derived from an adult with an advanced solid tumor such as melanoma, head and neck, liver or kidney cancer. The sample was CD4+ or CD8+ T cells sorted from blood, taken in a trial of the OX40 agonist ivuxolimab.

CDR3 in amino acids: CASSLPRTGGDTEAFF. Here the CDR3 DNA reads TGCGCCAGCAGCTTGCCAAGGACAGGAGGGGACACTGAAGCTTTCTTT. The gene calls are TRBV5-1 and TRBJ1-1; 7 bases agree with TRBD1. V lost 1 base and J lost 3; bases outside the gene matches: 9. The CDR3 spans 16 residues. CDR1 and CDR2 from the germline V gene are SGHRS and YFSETQ.